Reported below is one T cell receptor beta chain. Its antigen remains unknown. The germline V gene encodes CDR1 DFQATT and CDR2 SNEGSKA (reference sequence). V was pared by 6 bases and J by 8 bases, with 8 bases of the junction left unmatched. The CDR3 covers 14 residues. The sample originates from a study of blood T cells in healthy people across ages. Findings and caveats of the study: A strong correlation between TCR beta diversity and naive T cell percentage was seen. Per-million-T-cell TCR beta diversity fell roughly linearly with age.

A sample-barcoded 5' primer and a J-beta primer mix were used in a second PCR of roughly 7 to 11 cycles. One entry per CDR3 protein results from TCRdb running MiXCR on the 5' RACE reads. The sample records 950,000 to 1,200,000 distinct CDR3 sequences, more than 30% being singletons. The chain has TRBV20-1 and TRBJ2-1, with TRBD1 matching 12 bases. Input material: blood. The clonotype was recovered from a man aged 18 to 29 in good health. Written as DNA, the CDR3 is TGCAGTGCACTGGGACAGGGGGCGGGAGATGAGCAGTTCTTC. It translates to CSALGQGAGDEQFF.